The sequence of this T cell receptor (beta chain) was determined in a study of cytomegalovirus exposure and HLA in healthy donors. Background on the study: Prior work identified 117 million unique TCR beta sequences in some 180 million T cells. Overall study findings and caveats: TCR beta sequences reportedly predicted most subjects' HLA-A and HLA-B alleles accurately. Other equally common chains were less clonally expanded than HLA-associated TCR beta chains, a later analysis showed.

PCR employed 60 Vbeta and 13 Jbeta primers. The repertoire was sequenced with immunoSEQ multiplex PCR; TCRdb's copy has only in-frame clones and lacks some. The repertoire includes approximately 110,000 clones, 74% of them detected once, and 4% to 4.5% sits in the top ten. The ends lost 1 base at V and 7 bases at J; junction bases unmatched: 6. CDR1 and CDR2 (germline): SGHTA, FQGNSA. This CDR3 has 14 amino acids. A word on this clone: Antigen: not known.

The V call is TRBV7-2, the J call TRBJ2-5; 7 nucleotides line up with TRBD1. This receptor was identified in a woman aged 50 to 60 in good health and CMV-seropositive. Sequencing used PBMCs. The CDR3 spells CASSLVQGVTTQYF. CDR3 in DNA: TGTGCCAGCAGCTTAGTCCAGGGGGTGACGACCCAGTACTTC.